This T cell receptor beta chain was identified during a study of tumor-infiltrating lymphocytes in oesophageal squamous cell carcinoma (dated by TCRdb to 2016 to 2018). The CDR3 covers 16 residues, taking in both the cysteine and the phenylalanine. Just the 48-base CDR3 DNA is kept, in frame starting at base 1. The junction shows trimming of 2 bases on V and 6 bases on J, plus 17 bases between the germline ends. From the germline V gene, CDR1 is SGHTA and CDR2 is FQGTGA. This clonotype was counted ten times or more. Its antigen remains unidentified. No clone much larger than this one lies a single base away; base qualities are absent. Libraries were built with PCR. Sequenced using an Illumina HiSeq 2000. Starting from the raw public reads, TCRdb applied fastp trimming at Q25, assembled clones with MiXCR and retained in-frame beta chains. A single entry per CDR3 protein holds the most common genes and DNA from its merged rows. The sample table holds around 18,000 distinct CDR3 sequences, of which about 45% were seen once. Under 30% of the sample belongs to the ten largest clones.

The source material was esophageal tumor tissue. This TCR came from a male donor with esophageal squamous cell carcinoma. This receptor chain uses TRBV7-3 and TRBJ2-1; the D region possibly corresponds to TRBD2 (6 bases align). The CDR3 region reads CASSLGSSGLANEQFF. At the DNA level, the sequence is TGTGCCAGCAGCTTAGGCAGTAGCGGTCTGGCCAATGAGCAGTTCTTC.